A selection of T cell receptor beta chains follows, all from one sample in a study of blood T cell repertoires in COVID-19. Profiled with immunoSEQ multiplex PCR; TCRdb holds only in-frame clones, not every one. This sample has more than 100,000 clones, with 71% found just once. The sample consisted of peripheral blood. The receptors here all came from a human donor with acute or convalescent COVID-19. The donor label of this sample is uncertain. Both conserved end residues are part of each CDR3. The D gene is left open where the match is weak. Expanded clones are given a class, and other clones once, few, many or no size at all.

TRBJ1-1 | 13 | TRBV2 | - | once | CAGTGSMNTEAFF | TGTGCCGGAACAGGGAGCATGAACACTGAAGCTTTCTTT
TRBJ1-6 | 14 | TRBV25-1 | - | - | CATRSAGLDSPLHF | TGTGCCACCAGATCCGCGGGGCTGGATTCACCCCTCCACTTT
TRBJ1-6 | 13 | TRBV12-3/TRBV12-4 | - | once | CASRRVSNSPLHF | TGTGCCAGCAGGAGAGTATCTAATTCACCCCTCCACTTT
TRBJ1-2 | 13 | TRBV6-5 | - | - | CASRKTPAHGYTF | TGTGCCAGCAGAAAGACCCCAGCGCATGGCTACACCTTC
TRBJ1-3 | 16 | TRBV4-1 | - | - | CASSQEKGSTGNTIYF | TGCGCCAGCAGCCAAGAAAAGGGGTCTACTGGAAACACCATATATTTT
TRBJ1-2 | 14 | TRBV9 | - | - | CASSVRGGSYGYTF | TGTGCCAGCAGCGTCCGCGGCGGGTCCTATGGCTACACCTTC
TRBJ1-6 | 15 | TRBV6-5 | TRBD1 | - | CASSYQGADNSPLHF | TGTGCCAGCAGTTACCAGGGGGCTGATAATTCACCCCTCCACTTT
TRBJ1-6 | 12 | TRBV12-3/TRBV12-4 | - | - | CASSFAGVEIHF | TGTGCCAGCAGTTTTGCAGGGGTAGAAATCCACTTT
TRBJ1-5 | 14 | TRBV30 | - | few | CAWSEGDRNQPQHF | TGTGCCTGGAGTGAGGGGGACCGCAATCAGCCCCAGCATTTT
TRBJ1-5 | 16 | TRBV6-6 | TRBD1 | few | CASSYLETGGNQPQHF | TGTGCCAGCAGTTACCTAGAGACAGGGGGAAATCAGCCCCAGCATTTT
TRBJ1-6 | 14 | TRBV6-5 | TRBD1 | - | CASDRGSYNSPLHF | TGTGCCAGCGACAGGGGTTCCTATAATTCACCCCTCCACTTT
TRBJ1-6 | 15 | TRBV27 | TRBD1 | - | CASSFRGLINSPLHF | TGTGCCAGCAGTTTCAGGGGGCTGATTAATTCACCCCTCCACTTT
TRBJ2-5 | 14 | TRBV5-5 | - | once | CASSFSDPRETQYF | TGTGCCAGCAGCTTCTCAGACCCTAGGGAGACCCAGTACTTC
TRBJ2-2 | 11 | TRBV19 | - | - | CASRDTGELFF | TGTGCCAGCCGGGACACCGGGGAGCTGTTTTTT
TRBJ1-2 | 12 | TRBV19 | - | - | CASSMGGRGYTF | TGTGCCAGTAGTATGGGGGGGCGAGGCTACACCTTC